The T cell receptor (beta chain) described here comes from a study of blood T cells in healthy people across ages. Germline-derived CDR1 and CDR2 are LGHDT and YNNKEL (reference sequence). V was shortened by 4 bases and J by 4 bases, with 13 bases between the two germline ends. The CDR3 is 14 residues long. Healthy Caucasians from Russia aged roughly 6 to 100 served as donors. Every sample gave at least 5 micrograms of total RNA when it was extracted. A J-beta primer mix and a sample-barcoded 5' primer were used in a second PCR of roughly 6 to 12 cycles. TCRdb processed the 5' RACE reads anew with MiXCR; each CDR3 protein has one entry. This sample has about 1.5 million distinct CDR3 sequences; approximately 39% occur once, and the top ten carry under 5%.

This receptor was identified in a young woman in good health. The rearrangement joins TRBV3-1 to TRBJ1-2; possible D gene TRBD1, 6 bases. The sample taken for sequencing was blood. As DNA, the CDR3 is TGTGCCAGCAGCCGAACGGACAGTACCTATGGCTACACCTTC. Amino acid sequence: CASSRTDSTYGYTF.